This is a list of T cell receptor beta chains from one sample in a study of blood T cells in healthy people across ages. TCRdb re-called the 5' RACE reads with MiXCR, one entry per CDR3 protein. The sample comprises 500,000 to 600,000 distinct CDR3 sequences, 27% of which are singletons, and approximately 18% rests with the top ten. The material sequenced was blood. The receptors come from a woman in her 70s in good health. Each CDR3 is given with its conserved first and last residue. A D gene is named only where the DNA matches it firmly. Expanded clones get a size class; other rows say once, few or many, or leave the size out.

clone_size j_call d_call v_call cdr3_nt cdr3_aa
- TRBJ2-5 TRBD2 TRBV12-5 TGTGCTAGTGGTTTCTCGGCGGGGGGAGAGACCCAGTACTTC CASGFSAGGETQYF
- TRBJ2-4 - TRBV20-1 TGCAGTGTCCCCCTGGCCAGAGCCAAAAACATTCAGTACTTC CSVPLARAKNIQYF
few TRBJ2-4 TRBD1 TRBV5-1 TGCGCCAGCAGCTCCCGGCCGCTTCCGACAGGGGTTGAGAAAAACATTCAGTACTTC CASSSRPLPTGVEKNIQYF
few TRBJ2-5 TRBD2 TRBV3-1 TGTGCCAGCAGCCAAGACGTGGCCCTAGCGGGCCGAGAGACCCAGTACTTC CASSQDVALAGRETQYF
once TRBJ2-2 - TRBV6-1 TGTGCCAGCGGGGTGCGGGAGCTGTTTTTT CASGVRELFF
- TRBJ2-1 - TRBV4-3 TGCGCCAGCAGCCAAGTCTTGAACGGACTCCCCGACAATGAGCAGTTCTTC CASSQVLNGLPDNEQFF
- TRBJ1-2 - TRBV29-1 TGCAGCGTGAACAGGGCTAGCTATGGCTACACCTTC CSVNRASYGYTF
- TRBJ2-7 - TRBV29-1 TGCAGCGTCAAAGCCCACGGGGCCGCGGCAGAGCAGTACTTC CSVKAHGAAAEQYF
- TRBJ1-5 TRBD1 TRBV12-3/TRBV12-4 TGTGCCAGCAGTAATGACAGGGGGAATCAGCCCCAGCATTTT CASSNDRGNQPQHF
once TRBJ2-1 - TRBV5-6 TGTGCCAGCAGCCCCATTGGGGGGGCACACAATGAGCAGTTCTTC CASSPIGGAHNEQFF
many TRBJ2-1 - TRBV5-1 TGCGCCAGCAGCTTGGGGCAGACCTCCTACAATGAGCAGTTCTTC CASSLGQTSYNEQFF
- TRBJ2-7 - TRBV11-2 TGTGCCAGCAGCTTAGATCTAGGGGGGAACTACGAGCAGTACTTC CASSLDLGGNYEQYF
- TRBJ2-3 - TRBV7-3 TGTGCCAGCAGCTTATACAGAACAGATACGCAGTATTTT CASSLYRTDTQYF
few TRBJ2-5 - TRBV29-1 TGCGCCGAGGGGGGGTTCCAAGAGACCCAGTACTTC CAEGGFQETQYF
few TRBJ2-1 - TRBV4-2 TGTGCCAGCAGCCAAAGACTAGAGGTAAATGAGCAGTTCTTC CASSQRLEVNEQFF
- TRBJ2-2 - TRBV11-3 TGTGCCAGCAGCCGTTCGGGGCTGAACACCGGGGAGCTGTTTTTT CASSRSGLNTGELFF
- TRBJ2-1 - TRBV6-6 TGTGCCAGCAGTCCCCCGGGTAGCGAGTACAATGAGCAGTTCTTC CASSPPGSEYNEQFF
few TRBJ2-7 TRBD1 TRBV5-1 TGCGCCAGCAGCCTCGGACAGGCGAACGAGCAGTACTTC CASSLGQANEQYF
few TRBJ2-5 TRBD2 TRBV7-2 TGTGCCAGCGGCTCCCGGCCGGCGGGAGAGACCCAGTGCTTC CASGSRPAGETQCF
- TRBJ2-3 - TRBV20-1 TGCAGTGCTAGAGATCAGCCGGTATTCAGCACAGATACGCAGTATTTT CSARDQPVFSTDTQYF
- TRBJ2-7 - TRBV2 TGTGCCAGCAGGGAACAGGGAACCTCCTACGAGCAGTACTTC CASREQGTSYEQYF
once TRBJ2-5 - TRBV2 TGTGCCGGCGGCAGGGACGAGGAGACCCAGTACTTC CAGGRDEETQYF
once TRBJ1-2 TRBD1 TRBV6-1 TGTGCCAGCATAACCGGGACAGGGGACTATGGCTACACCTTC CASITGTGDYGYTF
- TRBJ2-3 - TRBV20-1 TGCAGTGCTAGAGAAAATCCCACAGATACGCAGTATTTT CSARENPTDTQYF
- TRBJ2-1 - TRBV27 TGTGCCAGCAGTTTGAGGGGCCCGAGTGGCTACAATGAGCAGTTCTTC CASSLRGPSGYNEQFF
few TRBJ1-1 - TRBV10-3 TGTGCCATCAGGACAGGAGGGAACACTGAAGCTTTCTTT CAIRTGGNTEAFF
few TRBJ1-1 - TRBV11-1 TGTGCCAGCAGCTTTTCTGAGTTCACTGAAGCTTTCTTT CASSFSEFTEAFF
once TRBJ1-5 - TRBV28 TGTGCCAGCAGTTTGGGAGGTCAGCAACGTCAGCCCCAGCATTTT CASSLGGQQRQPQHF
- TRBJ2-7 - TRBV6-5 TGTGCCAGCAGTTACGCACAGTTCAGATACGAGCAGTACTTC CASSYAQFRYEQYF
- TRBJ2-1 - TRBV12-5 TGTGCTAGTGGTTTGGTACGAAGCAGCTCCTACAATGAGCAGTTCTTC CASGLVRSSSYNEQFF
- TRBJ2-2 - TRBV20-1 TGCAGTGCTAGGGAACCCGCGAACACCGGGGAGCTGTTTTTT CSAREPANTGELFF
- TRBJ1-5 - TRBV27 TGTGCCAGCAGTTTAACATTTAATAGCAATCAGCCCCAGCATTTT CASSLTFNSNQPQHF